Below, 5 T cell receptor beta chains from the same sample are listed, as sequenced in a study of T cell repertoires in cytomegalovirus infection. Each CDR3 protein gets one entry after TCRdb re-called the reads with MiXCR. The sample has some 390,000 distinct CDR3 sequences, 15% to 20% seen once. Sequencing was performed on PBMCs. These receptors were obtained from a human donor in good health (CMV status not recorded). Some clones in this sample may be carry-over from other donors' samples.

This clonotype was recorded a few times. Written as DNA, the CDR3 is TGTGCCAGCAGCTTGTGGGAGGGCGTCTACGAGCAGTACTTC. Amino acid sequence: CASSLWEGVYEQYF. The chain couples TRBV7-8 to TRBJ2-7; TRBD2 aligns across 7 bases. Germline trimming cut 3 bases from V and 3 bases from J; bases unmatched to any gene: 5. The germline V gene has CDR1 SGHVS and CDR2 FQNEAQ. The CDR3 has 14 residues.

This clonotype occurred many times. The genes are TRBV11-2 and TRBJ2-3, with D unclear. V was pared by 3 bases and J by 2 bases, with 9 bases between. Germline V CDR1 and CDR2: SGHAT, FQNNGV. The CDR3 totals 14 residues. CDR3 protein: CASSFVQITDTQYF. The CDR3 DNA follows: TGTGCCAGCAGCTTTGTACAGATCACAGATACGCAGTATTTT.

This clonotype was observed at least ten times. The chain couples TRBV10-3 to TRBJ2-3; the match to TRBD2 covers 8 bases. Germline CDR1 ENHRY, CDR2 SYGVKD. The CDR3 runs 12 residues. V lost 10 bases to trimming and J lost 6 bases; unmatched junction nucleotides: 6. In DNA form, the CDR3 reads TGTGCCACCGGGGGGGATGTTGATACGCAGTATTTT. Protein: CATGGDVDTQYF.

Many counts were recorded for this clonotype. This chain's CDR3 is CASSLTAGGAFF. Written as DNA, the CDR3 is TGTGCCAGCAGTTTAACGGCTGGAGGAGCTTTCTTT. The chain employs TRBV28 and TRBJ1-1; D is undetermined. V gave up 2 bases and J gave up 10 bases, with 11 bases separating them. The CDR3 is made up of 12 amino acids. Germline CDR1 is MDHEN and CDR2 is SYDVKM.

This clonotype was observed many times. This chain joins TRBV7-8 and TRBJ2-1, with no clear D. This CDR3 comprises 13 residues. Germline-derived CDR1 and CDR2 are SGHVS and FQNEAQ. V lost 1 base and J 9 bases, leaving 10 bases between the germline ends. This chain's CDR3 is CASSLDAYGEQFF. CDR3 coding DNA: TGTGCCAGCAGCTTAGACGCGTACGGTGAGCAGTTCTTC.